Listed below are T cell receptor beta chains from one sample, sequenced in a study of cytomegalovirus exposure and HLA in healthy donors. Sequencing was performed with immunoSEQ multiplex PCR; in TCRdb, only in-frame clones are kept and a portion is missing. The repertoire has under 150,000 clones, around 86% of them found once; the top ten carry around 0.67%. The specimen sequenced was PBMCs. These TCRs come from a man aged 18 to 30 in good health and CMV-seronegative. The CDR3 runs from the conserved cysteine through the conserved F or W. A D gene is named only where the DNA matches it firmly. Size values are once, few and many counts, or a class for expanded clones, and some rows have none.

D gene,V gene,clone size,J gene,CDR3 length,CDR3 DNA,CDR3 protein
-,TRBV4-3,-,TRBJ2-3,16,TGCGCCAGCAGCCGATCAACAGGGAAGGGTGGGGATACGCAGTATTTT,CASSRSTGKGGDTQYF
-,TRBV25-1,-,TRBJ1-5,16,TGTGCCAGCAGGGCCCCCCCAGACAGGCTAAATCAGCCCCAGCATTTT,CASRAPPDRLNQPQHF
-,TRBV30,-,TRBJ1-1,14,TGTGCCTGGAGTGTCGGCAGGCTAAGGACTGAAGCTTTCTTT,CAWSVGRLRTEAFF
-,TRBV7-9,-,TRBJ1-1,15,TGTGCCAGCAGCTCCGGACAGACCCTGGGCACTGAAGCTTTCTTT,CASSSGQTLGTEAFF
TRBD1,TRBV6-5,-,TRBJ1-6,15,TGTGCCAGCAGCCGAGCGGGACAGGTCGATTCACCCCTCCACTTT,CASSRAGQVDSPLHF
-,TRBV7-7,-,TRBJ1-5,17,TGTGCCAGCAGCTTATCCCCGTGGTCTCGGAGCAATCAGCCCCAGCATTTT,CASSLSPWSRSNQPQHF
-,TRBV7-6,-,TRBJ2-3,15,TGTGCCAGCAGCCCGCGACAGGGACTTACAAGAAGGCAGTATTTT,CASSPRQGLTRRQYF
TRBD1,TRBV27,-,TRBJ2-7,15,TGTGCCAGCAGTTTCGGGGACAGGGAGTTGTACGAGCAGTACTTC,CASSFGDRELYEQYF
TRBD1,TRBV30,-,TRBJ1-1,13,TGTGCCTGGAGGGTGACAGGGGCCACTGAAGCTTTCTTT,CAWRVTGATEAFF
-,TRBV6-6,-,TRBJ1-1,13,TGTGCCAGCAGTTACGAGGGGAACACTGAAGCTTTCTTT,CASSYEGNTEAFF
-,TRBV4-3,-,TRBJ1-4,16,TGCGCCAGCAGCCAAGATCTAAACAGACCTAATGAAAAACTGTTTTTT,CASSQDLNRPNEKLFF
-,TRBV28,-,TRBJ1-3,15,TGTGCCAGCAACACAGGTTTGCACTCTGGAAACACCATATATTTT,CASNTGLHSGNTIYF
TRBD1,TRBV11-2,-,TRBJ1-1,17,TGTGCCAGCAGCCAAACTAGGGACAGGGGGCGCGGAACTGAAGCTTTCTTT,CASSQTRDRGRGTEAFF
-,TRBV11-3,-,TRBJ2-7,15,TGTGCCAGCAGCTTTTCGACAGGCATTGCCTACGAGCAGTACTTC,CASSFSTGIAYEQYF
-,TRBV6-6,few,TRBJ1-1,13,TGTGCCAGCAGTACTACTCGGGGCACTGAAGCTTTCTTT,CASSTTRGTEAFF
-,TRBV5-5,-,TRBJ1-6,16,TGTGCCAGCAGCGCTAATATAGGACGGGAAAATTCACCCCTCCACTTT,CASSANIGRENSPLHF
TRBD1,TRBV7-9,-,TRBJ1-2,15,TGTGCCAGCAGCTTAGATCCCAGGGGGGCCTATGGCTACACCTTC,CASSLDPRGAYGYTF
TRBD1,TRBV6-6,-,TRBJ2-7,14,TGTGCCAGCAGTGCGGGACAGGCCCCCTACGAGCAGTACTTC,CASSAGQAPYEQYF
TRBD1,TRBV29-1,-,TRBJ1-5,15,TGCAGCGTACGAATAACCGGGACAGGAAATCAGCCCCAGCATTTT,CSVRITGTGNQPQHF
-,TRBV5-1,-,TRBJ2-5,14,TGCGCCAGCAGCTGGGCGATTGCGCAAGAGACCCAGTACTTC,CASSWAIAQETQYF
-,TRBV29-1,-,TRBJ2-1,11,TGCAGCGTTGAAGAAATAGGGGGGCAGTTCTTC,CSVEEIGGQFF
-,TRBV4-3,-,TRBJ2-2,16,TGCGCCAGCAGCCACCCTCCGGGACTGCCGTCTGGGGAGCTGTTTTTT,CASSHPPGLPSGELFF
-,TRBV27,-,TRBJ2-7,14,TGTGCCAGCAGTTTAGCGACTAGAACCTACGAGCAGTACTTC,CASSLATRTYEQYF
-,TRBV6-4,many,TRBJ2-6,14,TGTGCCAGCAGTGGACACTCTGGGGCCAACGTCCTGACTTTC,CASSGHSGANVLTF
-,TRBV6-6,-,TRBJ1-3,12,TGTGCCAGCAGTTACGTGGGGGGTGCCATATATTTT,CASSYVGGAIYF
TRBD1,TRBV15,few,TRBJ1-2,16,TGTGCCACCAGCAGAGATTCCGGGGACAGGGTGGGCGGCTACACCTTC,CATSRDSGDRVGGYTF
TRBD1,TRBV18,-,TRBJ2-7,14,TGTGCCAGCTCACCAAAACAGGGGGCGAGCGAGCAGTACTTC,CASSPKQGASEQYF
TRBD1,TRBV27,-,TRBJ2-7,14,TGTGCCAGCAGTTTTAACACAGGGGTGGGGGAGCAGTACTTC,CASSFNTGVGEQYF
TRBD1,TRBV19,-,TRBJ2-2,15,TGTGCCAGCACTGAGACAGGGGGTTTTTCCGGGGAGCTGTTTTTT,CASTETGGFSGELFF
TRBD2,TRBV28,-,TRBJ2-3,16,TGTGCCAGCAGTTTTATTAGCGGGGGGGCCGTGGATACGCAGTATTTT,CASSFISGGAVDTQYF
-,TRBV6-5,-,TRBJ1-3,15,TGTGCCAGCAGTTACTCGAGGAGCTCTGGAAACACCATATATTTT,CASSYSRSSGNTIYF
-,TRBV28,-,TRBJ1-6,15,TGTGCCAGCAATCCAGGGGTGCCCTATAATTCACCCCTCCACTTT,CASNPGVPYNSPLHF
TRBD1,TRBV13,-,TRBJ1-1,14,TGTGCCAGCAACCACAGGGGGCCCTTCTCTGAAGCTTTCTTT,CASNHRGPFSEAFF
-,TRBV5-1,-,TRBJ1-2,16,TGCGCCAGCAGCTTTCGCCCGTGGGCCACCGGCTATGGCTACACCTTC,CASSFRPWATGYGYTF
TRBD2,TRBV5-1,-,TRBJ2-7,17,TGCGCCAGCAGCTTGCGCTCAGCTAGCGGGGTCTCCTACGAGCAGTACTTC,CASSLRSASGVSYEQYF
-,TRBV7-6,once,TRBJ1-3,17,TGTGCCAGCAGCTTATTTTACAGGGCACTAGCTGGAAACACCATATATTTT,CASSLFYRALAGNTIYF